The present TCR beta chain was sequenced within a study of CD8+CD57+ T cells in acquired aplastic anemia. Whole-study context: Reads per healthy sample averaged roughly 10 million (CD4+) and 11 million to 13 million (CD8+). Study-wide results and limits: Patients and controls shared just under 30 CD8+ CDR3 sequences.

On this clonotype: The target antigen is unknown.

Genomic DNA, the template, was used for profiling of the TCR beta VDJ and CDR3. TCRdb re-analysed the reads in MiXCR, keeping a single row per CDR3 protein. The sample contains roughly 81,000 distinct CDR3 sequences, around 44% of which appear only once. The receptor's source is a human donor in good health, serving as a control. The sample was sorted CD4+, CD8+, or CD8+CD57+ T cells (not recorded which) from PBMCs.

This CDR3 is CSVIMGAGNTIYF. CDR3 DNA: TGCAGCGTGATCATGGGGGCTGGAAACACCATATATTTT. This sequence joins TRBV29-1 and TRBJ1-3; D perhaps matches TRBD1 (5 bases). Trimming removed 6 bases from V and 2 bases from J, with 11 bases in between. CDR3 size: 13 residues. Germline V gives CDR1 SQVTM, CDR2 ANQGSEA.